The present T cell receptor (beta chain) was sequenced within a study of T cells in Graves' hyperthyroidism and ophthalmopathy. Study-level results: The model predicted ophthalmopathy a median around seven months before onset. Within blood appeared most thyroid clonotypes that had expanded above 0.001. A 13 V-J signature model discriminated ophthalmopathy versus stable hyperthyroidism.

The source material, RNA transcripts, was used to amplify TCR beta CDR3 regions. First-round RT-PCR targeting the TCR CDR3 was performed with the HTBI primer set. TCRdb reprocessed the multiplex PCR reads with MiXCR, giving one entry per CDR3 protein. The sample shows nearly 600,000 distinct CDR3 sequences, about 15% of them seen only once. This clonotype was counted at least ten times. Its antigen is not known. Hyperthyroidism, newly diagnosed and lasting under 2 months, affected patients aged 18 to 65. This clonotype originated in a woman aged 25 to 39 with Graves' hyperthyroidism that later progressed to Graves' ophthalmopathy. The sample comprised blood.

The DNA for the CDR3 is TGTGCCACCAGCAGAGACACGGCCAGGGGTGATTTGGTTCAGCCCCAGCATTTT. Protein: CATSRDTARGDLVQPQHF. The chain links TRBV15 to TRBJ1-5; D perhaps matches TRBD1 (6 bases). This CDR3 has 18 residues. Per germline, CDR1 LNHNV and CDR2 YYDKDF (reference sequence). V dropped 0 bases and J dropped 6 bases, with 21 bases sitting between them.